Following are 18 T cell receptor beta chains from one sample sequenced in a study of blood T cell repertoires in COVID-19 (dated by TCRdb to the early 2020s). Library preparation employed the immunoSEQ multiplex PCR assay. TCRdb provides this immuneACCESS table in a form limited to in-frame rearrangements. Some clones are lacking; in checked studies, under half of them reflect an unresolved V gene, and why the rest are absent is not known. Present in this sample are 200,000 to 250,000 clones, 90% of which were seen just once. The ten top clones hold more than 13% of the sample. The sequenced sample was PBMCs or T cells enriched from blood (not recorded which). These receptors all come from a man aged 25-45 years who had been exposed to COVID-19.

This clone was counted only a few times. V usage is TRBV6-2 or TRBV6-3 and J usage is TRBJ1-6, with D possibly matching TRBD1 (6 bases). The CDR3 length is 15 residues. Germline V CDR1 and CDR2: MNHEY, SVGEGT. Deletions cut 6 bases from V and 10 bases from J, with 19 bases between. CDR3 in amino acids: CASSRDGDNLSPLHF. The CDR3, as DNA: TGTGCCAGCAGCCGGGACGGGGACAATCTCTCACCCCTCCACTTT.

V is TRBV18 and J is TRBJ2-4; possible D gene TRBD1, 6 bases. The V end was cut by 2 bases, the J end by 9 bases, with 23 bases between. The CDR3 loop spans 17 amino acids. Looked up from germline, CDR1 is KGHSH and CDR2 is LQKENI. The CDR3: CASSPAPEGETWAIQYF. The CDR3 coding sequence is TGTGCCAGCTCACCAGCCCCCGAGGGGGAGACGTGGGCCATTCAGTACTTC. Full variable domain (missing parts from reference TRBV18 and TRBJ2-4): NAGVMQNPRHLVRRRGQEARLRCSPMKGHSHVYWYRQLPEEGLKFMVYLQKENIIDESGMPKERFSAEFPKEGPSILRIQQVVRGDSAAYFCASSPAPEGETWAIQYFGAGTRLSVL.

The V and J genes are TRBV6-2 or TRBV6-3 and TRBJ1-5; D ambiguous. The germline V gene has CDR1 MNHEY and CDR2 SVGEGT. This CDR3 region has 16 residues. V dropped 2 bases and J dropped 2 bases, with 13 bases sitting between them. CDR3 nucleotides: TGTGCCAGCAGTTACAGACTTTTAGGTGGCAATCAGCCCCAGCATTTT. Its protein product is CASSYRLLGGNQPQHF.

The chain has TRBV6-5 and TRBJ1-2, with 8 nucleotides matching TRBD1. This CDR3 contains 13 residues. Unmatched junction bases numbered 3, after V lost 6 bases and J lost 3 bases. Germline-derived CDR1 and CDR2 are MNHEY and SVGAGI. CDR3 region: CASRKDRDYGYTF. For the CDR3, the DNA is TGTGCCAGCAGAAAGGACAGGGACTATGGCTACACCTTC.

The CDR3 sequence: CASSPRHTDTQYF. The CDR3, as DNA: TGTGCCAGCAGTCCGAGGCACACAGATACGCAGTATTTT. The chain employs TRBV7-2 and TRBJ2-3; D call uncertain. From germline, CDR1 is SGHTA and CDR2 FQGNSA. The ends were cut back, 6 bases at V and 2 bases at J, with 9 bases in the middle. The CDR3 length is 13 residues.

The chain combines TRBV4-2 with TRBJ1-1, with TRBD1 matching over 9 bases. Germline V gene data show CDR1 as LGHNA and CDR2 as YNFKEQ. The V gene end was trimmed by 0 bases and the J gene end by 1 base; junction bases not matched to a gene: 6. The CDR3 sequence is 17 residues long. The chain's CDR3 is CASSQDPPGQGNTEAFF. The CDR3 nucleotides read TGTGCCAGCAGCCAAGATCCCCCGGGACAGGGGAACACTGAAGCTTTCTTT.

The rearrangement uses TRBV18 and TRBJ1-3; D may be TRBD1 (6 bases). The CDR3 covers 16 residues. Germline V lookup: CDR1 KGHSH, CDR2 LQKENI. The V gene lost 1 base and the J gene lost 0 bases, with 10 bases spanning the gap. CDR3 protein: CASSPQQGGSGNTIYF. The DNA for the CDR3 is TGTGCCAGCTCACCACAGCAAGGGGGCTCTGGAAACACCATATATTTT. Using reference TRBV18 and TRBJ1-3 for the parts outside the CDR3, the full variable domain is NAGVMQNPRHLVRRRGQEARLRCSPMKGHSHVYWYRQLPEEGLKFMVYLQKENIIDESGMPKERFSAEFPKEGPSILRIQQVVRGDSAAYFCASSPQQGGSGNTIYFGEGSWLTVV.

The chain carries TRBV2 and TRBJ1-6; D is ambiguous. Germline lookup yields CDR1 SNHLY and CDR2 FYNNEI. Trimming removed 6 bases from V and 0 bases from J, with 9 bases in between. This CDR3 region has 15 residues. The CDR3 sequence: CASRVQSSYNSPLHF. The CDR3 coding sequence is TGTGCCAGCAGGGTACAGAGCTCCTATAATTCACCCCTCCACTTT.

This sequence joins TRBV7-2 and TRBJ2-2, with a weak D call TRBD2 (5 bases). Trimming cost V 7 bases and J 1 base, with 13 bases left between them. The CDR3 runs 15 residues. Germline loops: CDR1 SGHTA, CDR2 FQGNSA. As DNA, the CDR3 is TGTGCCAGCACGGGGAAAGTTCGGAACACCGGGGAGCTGTTTTTT. Translating gives CASTGKVRNTGELFF. The full variable domain, its missing parts supplied by reference TRBV7-2 and TRBJ2-2, is GAGVSQSPSNKVTEKGKDVELRCDPISGHTALYWYRQSLGQGLEFLIYFQGNSAPDKSGLPSDRFSAERTGGSVSTLTIQRTQQEDSAVYLCASTGKVRNTGELFFGEGSRLTVL.

CDR3 protein: CASTVTTQGSSEAFF. As DNA, the CDR3 is TGTGCCAGCACCGTTACAACCCAGGGTAGCTCTGAAGCTTTCTTT. The V call is TRBV3-1 (or the pseudogene TRBV3-2), the J call TRBJ1-1, with D maybe TRBD1 (5 bases). Trimming pared 7 bases from V and 6 bases from J, leaving 21 bases between. The germline V gene has CDR1 LGHDT and CDR2 YNNKEL (reference sequence). The CDR3 runs to 15 residues.

The chain carries TRBV9 and TRBJ2-1; 9 nucleotides agree with TRBD2. This CDR3 region has 16 residues. V lost 6 bases to trimming and J lost 4 bases; unmatched junction nucleotides: 11. Per germline, CDR1 SGDLS and CDR2 YYNGEE. CDR3 loop: CASNPWRGGLYNEQFF. The CDR3, as DNA: TGTGCCAGCAACCCTTGGCGGGGGGGTCTTTACAATGAGCAGTTCTTC.

V usage is TRBV6-6 and J usage is TRBJ1-6; 10 positions match TRBD1. J lost 9 bases, V lost 6 bases, and 8 bases had no gene match. The germline V gene encodes CDR1 MNHNY and CDR2 SVGAGI (reference sequence). This CDR3 spans 15 amino acids. The CDR3 sequence is CASRTTGTGASPLHF. DNA for the CDR3: TGTGCCAGCAGAACTACCGGGACAGGGGCTTCACCCCTCCACTTT.

The J gene is TRBJ2-1, the V gene TRBV11-2, with TRBD2 as a possible D gene (6 bases). CDR3 length equals 12 residues. Trimming shortened V by 3 bases and J by 9 bases, and 9 bases separated the two germline ends. Germline lookup yields CDR1 SGHAT and CDR2 FQNNGV. The CDR3: CASSFGTFEQFF. In DNA form, the CDR3 reads TGTGCCAGCAGCTTCGGGACTTTTGAGCAGTTCTTC.

This clone was recorded only once. This chain connects TRBV29-1 to TRBJ2-5, with TRBD1 matching over 11 bases. CDR1 and CDR2 from the germline V gene are SQVTM and ANQGSEA. The CDR3 length is 14 residues. V lost 6 bases and J lost 2; bases outside the gene matches: 5. In nucleotides, the CDR3 is TGCAGCGTCCAGGGACAGGGGGTACAAGAGACCCAGTACTTC. Protein: CSVQGQGVQETQYF.

V and J are TRBV5-4 and TRBJ1-2, with TRBD1 matching over 7 bases. J gave up 5 bases and V 4 bases, and 5 bases lay outside the gene matches. Germline V gene sequence: CDR1 SGHNT, CDR2 YYREEE (reference sequence). This CDR3 has 13 residues. This chain's CDR3 is CASSVQGTYGYTF. The DNA of the CDR3 is TGTGCCAGCAGCGTACAGGGGACGTATGGCTACACCTTC.

The chain combines TRBV5-1 with TRBJ2-6; 10 nucleotides agree with TRBD1. Germline V gene lookup returns CDR1 SGHRS and CDR2 YFSETQ. The ends lost 4 bases at V and 2 bases at J; junction bases unmatched: 9. The CDR3 covers 18 residues. CDR3 protein: CASSQHRQGAPGANVLTF. The DNA of the CDR3 is TGCGCCAGCAGCCAACACCGACAGGGGGCGCCTGGGGCCAACGTCCTGACTTTC.

The CDR3 spells CASSHKILAGCLCSEQYF. In DNA, the CDR3 is TGCGCCAGCAGTCATAAAATACTAGCGGGGTGTCTATGTTCCGAGCAGTACTTC. The chain has TRBV23-1 and TRBJ2-7; 10 bases fit TRBD2. TRBV23-1 is flagged as an ORF with uncertain function. The CDR3 runs 18 residues. With V trimmed by 3 bases and J by 6 bases, 17 bases remained unmatched.

V is TRBV19 and J is TRBJ2-3, with D possibly matching TRBD1 (6 bases). V lost 6 bases to trimming and J lost 2 bases, with 12 bases between them. Germline loops: CDR1 LNHDA, CDR2 SQIVND (reference sequence). The CDR3 extends over 14 amino acids. The CDR3 nucleotides read TGTGCCAGTAGCCAGTCAGGGGCCACAGATACGCAGTATTTT. Translating gives CASSQSGATDTQYF. Full variable domain (outside the CDR3, taken from reference TRBV19 and TRBJ2-3): DGGITQSPKYLFRKEGQNVTLSCEQNLNHDAMYWYRQDPGQGLRLIYYSQIVNDFQKGDIAEGYSVSREKKESFPLTVTSAQKNPTAFYLCASSQSGATDTQYFGPGTRLTVL.